This passage covers 27 T cell receptor beta chains from one sample sequenced in a study of CD8+ T cells in alopecia areata. RNA was isolated and reverse transcribed to cDNA, the sequencing template. Generated by immunoSEQ multiplex PCR, the TCRdb table keeps only in-frame clones and is missing some. The table records about 150,000 clones, nearly 55% of them present only once. Regarding treatment: oral pan-JAK inhibitor, 5-10 mg twice daily. The sample here was CD8+ T cells sorted from blood, taken at week 4, from a patient treated with tofacitinib. All receptors come from a human donor with alopecia areata.

CDR3: CASTPTGSTDTQYF. For the CDR3, the DNA is TGTGCCAGCACCCCTACGGGAAGCACAGATACGCAGTATTTT. V and J are TRBV27 and TRBJ2-3, with D possibly matching TRBD2 (5 bases). Germline CDR1 and CDR2: MNHEY and SMNVEV (reference sequence). Trimming removed 7 bases from V and 0 bases from J, with 11 bases in between. The CDR3 has 14 residues.

The chain combines TRBV7-2 with TRBJ2-1; D remains ambiguous. Trimming left V 6 bases short and J 6 bases short, with 6 bases between. The germline V gene has CDR1 SGHTA and CDR2 FQGNSA. This CDR3 contains 11 residues. CDR3 sequence reads: CASRRGNEQFF. The CDR3 coding sequence is TGTGCCAGCAGGCGTGGCAATGAGCAGTTCTTC. The full variable domain, completed using reference TRBV7-2 and TRBJ2-1, is GAGVSQSPSNKVTEKGKDVELRCDPISGHTALYWYRQSLGQGLEFLIYFQGNSAPDKSGLPSDRFSAERTGGSVSTLTIQRTQQEDSAVYLCASRRGNEQFFGPGTRLTVL.

J is TRBJ1-5 and V is TRBV19, with a tentative D call TRBD1 (6 bases). The CDR3 contains 18 residues. Trimming left V 5 bases short and J 0 bases short, with 20 bases between. Germline-derived CDR1 and CDR2 are LNHDA and SQIVND (reference sequence). Here the CDR3 reads CASSPLGDMGYSNQPQHF. Written as DNA, the CDR3 is TGTGCCAGTAGTCCGTTAGGGGACATGGGATATAGCAATCAGCCCCAGCATTTT.

The rearrangement joins TRBV30 to TRBJ1-1; D is unclear. Trimming shortened V by 6 bases and J by 2 bases, and 10 bases separated the two germline ends. CDR1 and CDR2 from the germline V gene are GTSNPN and SVGIG (reference sequence). The CDR3 consists of 12 residues. The CDR3 nucleotides are TGTGCCTGTAGTCCGGGCAACACTGAAGCTTTCTTT. It specifies CACSPGNTEAFF.

The chain carries TRBV5-1 and TRBJ2-7; D is undetermined. Looked up from germline, CDR1 is SGHRS and CDR2 is YFSETQ. The V and J ends lost 3 bases and 7 bases respectively, with 8 bases between them. The CDR3 is 11 residues long. The CDR3 DNA follows: TGCGCCAGCAGCTCCGAGGCGGAGCAGTACTTC. This sequence encodes CASSSEAEQYF. The full variable domain, in which reference TRBV5-1 and TRBJ2-7 provide the parts outside the CDR3, is KAGVTQTPRYLIKTRGQQVTLSCSPISGHRSVSWYQQTPGQGLQFLFEYFSETQRNKGNFPGRFSGRQFSNSRSEMNVSTLELGDSALYLCASSSEAEQYFGPGTRLTVT.

The DNA for the CDR3 is TGTGCCAGCAGTTTAGCGGGGGCCAGGGAGACCCAGTACTTC. Its translation is CASSLAGARETQYF. The chain carries TRBV27 and TRBJ2-5; D might be TRBD2 (7 bases). The V end was cut by 2 bases, the J end by 5 bases, with 12 bases between. This CDR3 is built from 14 residues. Looked up from germline, CDR1 is MNHEY and CDR2 is SMNVEV (reference sequence).

This clone appeared once. The chain recombines TRBV2 with TRBJ2-2; no reliable D call. This CDR3 comprises 13 residues. V dropped 3 bases and J dropped 6 bases, with 8 bases sitting between them. Germline-derived CDR1 and CDR2 are SNHLY and FYNNEI. As DNA, the CDR3 is TGTGCCAGCAGTGATGGCACCGCCGGGGAGCTGTTTTTT. It is translated as CASSDGTAGELFF.

Only a few counts were recorded for this clone. This chain joins TRBV29-1 and TRBJ2-5; D uncertain. Trimming removed 4 bases from V and 5 bases from J, with 11 bases in between. This CDR3 region has 12 residues. Per germline, CDR1 SQVTM and CDR2 ANQGSEA. CDR3 region: CSVALSMETQYF. The CDR3 coding sequence is TGCAGCGTTGCGTTGAGTATGGAGACCCAGTACTTC.

This clone occurred a few times. This sequence joins TRBV11-2 and TRBJ2-1; a possible D gene is TRBD1 (6 bases). Germline loops: CDR1 SGHAT, CDR2 FQNNGV. The V gene lost 3 bases and the J gene lost 14 bases, with 11 bases spanning the gap. The CDR3 covers 11 residues. CDR3 residues: CASSFDGTKFF. The CDR3 DNA sequence: TGTGCCAGCAGCTTTGATGGGACAAAGTTCTTC.

This chain links TRBV29-1 with TRBJ2-3, with 9 bases that match TRBD2. This CDR3 comprises 14 residues. CDR1 is SQVTM, CDR2 ANQGSEA, per germline. J gave up 14 bases and V 4 bases, and 16 bases lay outside the gene matches. The DNA for the CDR3 is TGCAGCGTTGCTAGCGGGGTCTCCCCTGACGAACGGTATTTT. This codes for CSVASGVSPDERYF.

This clone turned up a few times. The V gene is TRBV7-9, the J gene TRBJ1-2, with 8 bases matching TRBD1. V dropped 5 bases and J dropped 5; count of bases not matched to a gene: 7. From germline, CDR1 is SEHNR and CDR2 FQNEAQ (reference sequence). The CDR3 is 14 residues long. In nucleotides, the CDR3 is TGTGCCAGCAGCGACCGGGACAGGTTATATGGCTACACCTTC. It is translated as CASSDRDRLYGYTF. Full variable domain (outside the CDR3, taken from reference TRBV7-9 and TRBJ1-2): DTGVSQNPRHKITKRGQNVTFRCDPISEHNRLYWYRQTLGQGPEFLTYFQNEAQLEKSRLLSDRFSAERPKGSFSTLEIQRTEQGDSAMYLCASSDRDRLYGYTFGSGTRLTVV.

This chain joins TRBV29-1 and TRBJ2-7; 13 bases fit TRBD2. The CDR3 contains 16 residues. The germline gives CDR1 SQVTM, CDR2 ANQGSEA. V lost 6 bases, J lost 0 bases, and 8 bases stayed unmatched. This CDR3 reads CSVTGTSGVSSYEQYF. The CDR3 nucleotides are TGCAGCGTAACCGGGACTAGCGGGGTTAGCTCCTACGAGCAGTACTTC.

The chain is built from TRBV6-5 and TRBJ1-2, with a weak D call TRBD1 (5 bases). V lost 4 bases, J lost 0 bases, and 12 bases lay in between. Germline lookup yields CDR1 MNHEY and CDR2 SVGAGI. The CDR3 totals 15 residues. In DNA form, the CDR3 reads TGTGCCAGCAGTTCCTCTTGGGGGACTAACTATGGCTACACCTTC. Translated: CASSSSWGTNYGYTF.

The chain joins TRBV30 to TRBJ1-5; TRBD1 aligns across 8 bases. Per germline, CDR1 GTSNPN and CDR2 SVGIG (reference sequence). The CDR3 is 14 amino acids. V was clipped by 5 bases and J by 4 bases; unmatched bases: 7. The CDR3 loop is CAWGTGQGNQPQHF. Here the CDR3 DNA reads TGTGCCTGGGGTACCGGACAGGGTAATCAGCCCCAGCATTTT.

This clone was seen a handful of times. The chain uses TRBV13 and TRBJ2-5; perhaps TRBD1 as D (6 bases). Trimming left V 6 bases short and J 0 bases short, with 14 bases between. Germline CDR1 and CDR2: PRHDT and FYEKMQ (reference sequence). The CDR3 consists of 15 residues. The chain's CDR3 is CASRHQTGNQETQYF. The CDR3 DNA reads TGTGCCAGCAGACATCAAACAGGGAACCAAGAGACCCAGTACTTC. The full variable domain, its missing parts supplied by reference TRBV13 and TRBJ2-5, is AAGVIQSPRHLIKEKRETATLKCYPIPRHDTVYWYQQGPGQDPQFLISFYEKMQSDKGSIPDRFSAQQFSDYHSELNMSSLELGDSALYFCASRHQTGNQETQYFGPGTRLLVL.

This clone is a singleton in its sample. V usage is TRBV19 and J usage is TRBJ1-1; 12 nucleotides align to TRBD1. V shed 7 bases and J 6 bases; nucleotides not matched to a gene: 9. The germline gives CDR1 LNHDA, CDR2 SQIVND (reference sequence). This CDR3 spans 15 amino acids. CDR3 in DNA: TGTGCCAGTACCTTCAGGGGACAGGGGGCGGCTGAAGCTTTCTTT. It codes for CASTFRGQGAAEAFF. Filled out from reference TRBV19 and TRBJ1-1, the complete variable domain reads DGGITQSPKYLFRKEGQNVTLSCEQNLNHDAMYWYRQDPGQGLRLIYYSQIVNDFQKGDIAEGYSVSREKKESFPLTVTSAQKNPTAFYLCASTFRGQGAAEAFFGQGTRLTVV.

This clone was found a few times. This chain joins TRBV9 and TRBJ2-7, with D possibly matching TRBD1 (6 bases). The V end was cut by 4 bases, the J end by 0 bases, with 14 bases between. This CDR3 is built from 15 residues. CDR1 and CDR2 from the germline V gene are SGDLS and YYNGEE. This chain's CDR3 is CASSPAPDSSYEQYF. The CDR3, as DNA: TGTGCCAGCAGCCCAGCCCCGGACAGCTCCTACGAGCAGTACTTC.

This clone was detected only once. The J gene is TRBJ2-7, the V gene TRBV6-6; 10 nucleotides line up with TRBD2. CDR1 is MNHNY and CDR2 is SVGAGI in the germline V gene (reference sequence). With 11 bases clipped from V and 6 bases from J, the junction kept 4 bases outside the gene matches. The CDR3 runs to 11 residues. CDR3 DNA: TGTGCCTATTCTAGCGGGGGCGAGCAGTACTTC. Translation: CAYSSGGEQYF.

This clone was seen only a few times. The chain recombines TRBV29-1 with TRBJ2-2; 7 bases agree with TRBD1. Germline V gene lookup returns CDR1 SQVTM and CDR2 ANQGSEA. The ends lost 4 bases at V and 4 bases at J; junction bases unmatched: 3. The CDR3 has 13 amino acids. The CDR3 nucleotides are TGCAGCGTTGGGGACAGACTCACCGGGGAGCTGTTTTTT. Protein product: CSVGDRLTGELFF.

This chain connects TRBV29-1 to TRBJ1-2; D remains ambiguous. The CDR3 is 11 residues long. The ends were cut back, 4 bases at V and 8 bases at J, with 11 bases in the middle. From germline, CDR1 is SQVTM and CDR2 ANQGSEA. This CDR3 is CSVGRLEGYTF. The CDR3 DNA is TGCAGCGTTGGCCGGTTGGAGGGCTACACCTTC.

This chain links TRBV27 with TRBJ2-5, with 12 positions matching TRBD1. Germline V gene lookup returns CDR1 MNHEY and CDR2 SMNVEV (reference sequence). The CDR3 spans 15 residues. V shed 4 bases, J shed 5 bases, and the junction held 5 bases outside the gene matches. The DNA of the CDR3 is TGTGCCAGCAGTTCCGGGACAGGGGGCGGCGAGACCCAGTACTTC. This encodes CASSSGTGGGETQYF.

This chain joins TRBV15 and TRBJ2-1; 15 bases line up with TRBD2. This CDR3 contains 15 residues. CDR1 is LNHNV, CDR2 YYDKDF, per germline (reference sequence). The trim removed 1 base at V and 8 bases at J, leaving 0 bases unmatched. In DNA, the CDR3 is TGTGCCACCAGCAGAGGGACTAGCGGGGGGGATGAGCAGTTCTTC. The encoded protein is CATSRGTSGGDEQFF.

This clone has only a few counts. V and J are TRBV6-6 and TRBJ2-7; D may be TRBD1 (6 bases). Looked up from germline, CDR1 is MNHNY and CDR2 is SVGAGI (reference sequence). The V end was cut by 5 bases, the J end by 4 bases, with 9 bases between. The CDR3 sequence is 12 residues long. Here the CDR3 DNA reads TGTGCCAGCAGTATCACAGGGTACGAGCAGTACTTC. This translates into CASSITGYEQYF.

The rearrangement joins TRBV9 to TRBJ2-7; 8 nucleotides align to TRBD1. The germline V gene encodes CDR1 SGDLS and CDR2 YYNGEE. This CDR3 is 18 amino acids long. J was trimmed by 0 bases and V by 3 bases; bases with no gene match: 14. The CDR3 coding sequence is TGTGCCAGCAGCGGCGCTCCCGGGACAGGTCCAAGCTCCTACGAGCAGTACTTC. Protein product: CASSGAPGTGPSSYEQYF.

In DNA form, the CDR3 reads TGTGCCAGCAGTGCGGTAAATGAGCAGTTCTTC. Translated: CASSAVNEQFF. J is TRBJ2-1 and V is TRBV25-1; D remains ambiguous. This CDR3 is built from 11 residues. CDR1 and CDR2 (germline): MGHDK, SYGVNS. V lost 4 bases and J 7 bases, leaving 5 bases between the germline ends.

This clone was seen only once. The gene calls are TRBV7-8 and TRBJ1-1, with a tentative D call TRBD1 (5 bases). With 5 bases removed from V and 6 bases from J, the gap between germline ends came to 22 bases. This CDR3 has 16 residues. Per the germline V gene, CDR1 is SGHVS and CDR2 is FQNEAQ. CDR3 DNA sequence: TGTGCCAGCAGCCCTCCGACAGTAGGGGATAGGGCTGAAGCTTTCTTT. Residues: CASSPPTVGDRAEAFF. Looking up the rest from reference TRBV7-8 and TRBJ1-1 gives the full variable domain: GAGVSQSPRYKVAKRGQDVALRCDPISGHVSLFWYQQALGQGPEFLTYFQNEAQLDKSGLPSDRFFAERPEGSVSTLKIQRTQQEDSAVYLCASSPPTVGDRAEAFFGQGTRLTVV.

The chain combines TRBV9 with TRBJ1-1; possibly TRBD1 for D (5 bases). The CDR3 length is 15 residues. Germline loops: CDR1 SGDLS, CDR2 YYNGEE. The V and J ends lost 3 bases and 1 base respectively, with 13 bases between them. The CDR3: CASSGGSGPNTEAFF. In nucleotides, the CDR3 is TGTGCCAGCAGCGGGGGGTCGGGACCGAACACTGAAGCTTTCTTT.